This TCR beta chain was captured in a study of beta chain features in type 1 diabetes. V trimming: 0 bases; J trimming: 3 bases; junction bases outside the gene matches: 2. This CDR3 has 16 residues. From germline, CDR1 is SGDLS and CDR2 YYNGEE. Expressed TCRB transcripts were sequenced because the isolated RNA had all been reverse transcribed beforehand. The method was immunoSEQ multiplex PCR; TCRdb's version includes in-frame clones alone and lacks a portion of them. The table lists approximately 600,000 clones, under 15% of them singletons, with around 0.12% in the top ten. Study conclusions and caveats: All four CD4+ subsets of Type 1 diabetes patients contained TCRB CDR3s that were moderately but significantly shorter.

This clone occurred a few times. Antigen: not known. V is TRBV9 and J is TRBJ2-3, with 12 positions matching TRBD2. The origin of this receptor is a man younger than 45 with type 1 diabetes. Sequenced sample: naive CD4+ T cells from blood. The chain's CDR3 is CASSVALAGGTDTQYF. In nucleotides, the CDR3 is TGTGCCAGCAGCGTAGCACTAGCGGGGGGTACAGATACGCAGTATTTT.